These T cell receptor beta chains were read from a single sample in a study of Ad26.COV2.S vaccination and SARS-CoV-2 variants. The repertoire was sequenced with immunoSEQ multiplex PCR; TCRdb's copy has only in-frame clones and lacks some. The sample carries roughly 700,000 clones, around 92% recorded once. This specimen was peripheral blood, taken in a trial of Ad26.COV2.S vaccine versus placebo. The receptors here all came from a person aged 18-65 years who received the Ad26.COV2.S COVID-19 vaccine or a placebo. Each CDR3 is given with its conserved first and last residue. A D gene is named only where the DNA matches it firmly. Size values are once, few and many counts, or a class for expanded clones, and some rows have none.

CDR3 protein: CASSEQENTEAFF
CDR3 DNA: TGCGCCAGCAGTGAGCAAGAGAACACTGAAGCTTTCTTT
D gene: -
J gene: TRBJ1-1
clone size: -
V gene: TRBV10-1

CDR3 protein: CAIARREDTEAFF
CDR3 DNA: TGTGCCATTGCCAGAAGGGAGGACACTGAAGCTTTCTTT
D gene: -
J gene: TRBJ1-1
clone size: -
V gene: TRBV10-3

CDR3 protein: CASSYLAGLTDTQYF
CDR3 DNA: TGTGCCAGCAGTTACCTAGCGGGCCTCACAGATACGCAGTATTTT
D gene: TRBD2
J gene: TRBJ2-3
clone size: -
V gene: TRBV6-5

CDR3 protein: CASSQDPAGGYEQYF
CDR3 DNA: TGTGCCAGCAGCCAAGACCCAGCGGGGGGCTACGAGCAGTACTTC
D gene: TRBD2
J gene: TRBJ2-7
clone size: -
V gene: TRBV3-1/TRBV3-2

CDR3 protein: CASSSKTGTNEKLFF
CDR3 DNA: TGCGCCAGCAGCTCCAAGACAGGGACTAATGAAAAACTGTTTTTT
D gene: TRBD1
J gene: TRBJ1-4
clone size: -
V gene: TRBV5-1

CDR3 protein: CASSSFRGGSSFSSYNEQFF
CDR3 DNA: TGTGCCAGCTCATCCTTCAGAGGGGGCTCCTCCTTCAGCTCCTACAATGAGCAGTTCTTC
D gene: TRBD1
J gene: TRBJ2-1
clone size: once
V gene: TRBV18

CDR3 protein: CASSGGSGSYEQYF
CDR3 DNA: TGTGCCAGCAGCGGGGGCAGTGGTTCCTACGAGCAGTACTTC
D gene: -
J gene: TRBJ2-7
clone size: -
V gene: TRBV3-1/TRBV3-2

CDR3 protein: CAWSVRGTANLHYGYTF
CDR3 DNA: TGTGCCTGGAGTGTACGGGGGACAGCGAACCTACACTATGGCTACACCTTC
D gene: TRBD1
J gene: TRBJ1-2
clone size: once
V gene: TRBV30

CDR3 protein: CASSPESGTFYEQYF
CDR3 DNA: TGTGCCAGCAGCCCGGAATCCGGGACTTTCTACGAGCAGTACTTC
D gene: -
J gene: TRBJ2-7
clone size: -
V gene: TRBV3-1/TRBV3-2

CDR3 protein: CATSTGSDYGYTF
CDR3 DNA: TGTGCCACCAGCACCGGGAGTGACTATGGCTACACCTTC
D gene: -
J gene: TRBJ1-2
clone size: once
V gene: TRBV15

CDR3 protein: CASSIRTGGVAGYTF
CDR3 DNA: TGTGCCAGCAGCATACGGACAGGGGGCGTTGCTGGCTACACCTTC
D gene: TRBD1
J gene: TRBJ1-2
clone size: -
V gene: TRBV5-4

CDR3 protein: CATSREALVQGNQPQHF
CDR3 DNA: TGTGCCACCAGCAGAGAAGCCCTGGTACAGGGTAATCAGCCCCAGCATTTT
D gene: -
J gene: TRBJ1-5
clone size: -
V gene: TRBV15

CDR3 protein: CASSLGGETDTQYF
CDR3 DNA: TGTGCCAGCAGCCTAGGGGGAGAGACAGATACGCAGTATTTT
D gene: -
J gene: TRBJ2-3
clone size: -
V gene: TRBV7-3

CDR3 protein: CASSYTTDNEQFF
CDR3 DNA: TGTGCCAGCAGTTACACGACGGACAATGAGCAGTTCTTC
D gene: -
J gene: TRBJ2-1
clone size: -
V gene: TRBV6-2/TRBV6-3

CDR3 protein: CASSESADTQYF
CDR3 DNA: TGTGCCAGCAGTGAGTCCGCAGATACGCAGTATTTT
D gene: -
J gene: TRBJ2-3
clone size: -
V gene: TRBV6-1

CDR3 protein: CSVGGVENQPQHF
CDR3 DNA: TGCAGCGTGGGGGGGGTGGAGAATCAGCCCCAGCATTTT
D gene: -
J gene: TRBJ1-5
clone size: -
V gene: TRBV29-1

CDR3 protein: CASSSSYTGELFF
CDR3 DNA: TGTGCCAGCAGCTCTAGCTACACCGGGGAGCTGTTTTTT
D gene: -
J gene: TRBJ2-2
clone size: -
V gene: TRBV13

CDR3 protein: CASSTTSGGRGDTQYF
CDR3 DNA: TGTGCCAGCAGCACGACTAGCGGGGGTCGGGGAGATACGCAGTATTTT
D gene: TRBD2
J gene: TRBJ2-3
clone size: -
V gene: TRBV6-6

CDR3 protein: CATIRESYNEQFF
CDR3 DNA: TGTGCCACCATCCGGGAATCCTACAATGAGCAGTTCTTC
D gene: -
J gene: TRBJ2-1
clone size: -
V gene: TRBV10-3

CDR3 protein: CASKPPGPSSPQFF
CDR3 DNA: TGTGCCAGTAAACCGCCGGGCCCCAGTTCCCCCCAGTTCTTC
D gene: -
J gene: TRBJ2-1
clone size: -
V gene: TRBV19

CDR3 protein: CASRRQGSNEQFF
CDR3 DNA: TGTGCCAGCCGAAGACAGGGGTCCAATGAGCAGTTCTTC
D gene: TRBD1
J gene: TRBJ2-1
clone size: -
V gene: TRBV25-1

CDR3 protein: CAWNWASGATDTQYF
CDR3 DNA: TGTGCCTGGAATTGGGCTAGCGGGGCCACAGATACGCAGTATTTT
D gene: TRBD2
J gene: TRBJ2-3
clone size: -
V gene: TRBV30

CDR3 protein: CASSHLLGDQETQYF
CDR3 DNA: TGTGCCAGCAGCCACCTTTTAGGGGACCAAGAGACCCAGTACTTC
D gene: -
J gene: TRBJ2-5
clone size: -
V gene: TRBV4-2

CDR3 protein: CAWSRGDNQPQHF
CDR3 DNA: TGTGCCTGGAGCCGGGGGGACAATCAGCCCCAGCATTTT
D gene: -
J gene: TRBJ1-5
clone size: -
V gene: TRBV30

CDR3 protein: CASSSAAGGNSPLHF
CDR3 DNA: TGTGCCAGCAGCTCGGCGGCAGGGGGCAATTCACCCCTCCACTTT
D gene: TRBD1
J gene: TRBJ1-6
clone size: -
V gene: TRBV7-8

CDR3 protein: CASRQINIQYF
CDR3 DNA: TGTGCCTCAAGACAGATAAACATTCAGTACTTC
D gene: -
J gene: TRBJ2-4
clone size: -
V gene: TRBV30

CDR3 protein: CASSLVGLGGETQYF
CDR3 DNA: TGTGCCAGCAGCTTGGTTGGGCTAGGAGGGGAGACCCAGTACTTC
D gene: -
J gene: TRBJ2-5
clone size: -
V gene: TRBV5-4

CDR3 protein: CASSLGTSGLSSYNEQFF
CDR3 DNA: TGCGCCAGCAGCTTGGGTACTAGCGGTTTGAGCTCCTACAATGAGCAGTTCTTC
D gene: TRBD2
J gene: TRBJ2-1
clone size: once
V gene: TRBV5-1

CDR3 protein: CASSLQADQETQYF
CDR3 DNA: TGCGCCAGCAGCTTGCAAGCGGATCAAGAGACCCAGTACTTC
D gene: -
J gene: TRBJ2-5
clone size: once
V gene: TRBV5-1

CDR3 protein: CASSLGRTARYEQYF
CDR3 DNA: TGTGCCAGCAGCCTCGGGAGGACGGCCCGCTACGAGCAGTACTTC
D gene: TRBD2
J gene: TRBJ2-7
clone size: -
V gene: TRBV11-1

CDR3 protein: CASSFVDRAVSYEQYF
CDR3 DNA: TGTGCCAGCAGCTTCGTCGACAGGGCTGTCTCCTACGAGCAGTACTTC
D gene: TRBD1
J gene: TRBJ2-7
clone size: -
V gene: TRBV5-6

CDR3 protein: CASSQEAGVMETQYF
CDR3 DNA: TGTGCCAGCAGCCAAGAGGCGGGAGTGATGGAGACCCAGTACTTC
D gene: TRBD2
J gene: TRBJ2-5
clone size: -
V gene: TRBV3-1/TRBV3-2

CDR3 protein: CASSRPSTRELFF
CDR3 DNA: TGTGCCAGCAGCCGCCCAAGCACCAGGGAGCTGTTTTTT
D gene: -
J gene: TRBJ2-2
clone size: -
V gene: TRBV11-2

CDR3 protein: CASSLDPGRGVTEAFF
CDR3 DNA: TGTGCCAGCAGCTTGGACCCGGGCCGGGGCGTCACTGAAGCTTTCTTT
D gene: -
J gene: TRBJ1-1
clone size: once
V gene: TRBV5-8

CDR3 protein: CASSPDPTNEKLFF
CDR3 DNA: TGTGCCAGCAGTCCCGACCCAACTAATGAAAAACTGTTTTTT
D gene: -
J gene: TRBJ1-4
clone size: -
V gene: TRBV6-5

CDR3 protein: CASSQAGTSGRRQYF
CDR3 DNA: TGTGCCAGCAGCCAGGCTGGGACTAGCGGGAGGAGGCAGTACTTC
D gene: TRBD2
J gene: TRBJ2-7
clone size: -
V gene: TRBV14

CDR3 protein: CASSLTVNQPQHF
CDR3 DNA: TGTGCCAGCAGTTTGACAGTCAATCAGCCCCAGCATTTT
D gene: -
J gene: TRBJ1-5
clone size: once
V gene: TRBV6-5

CDR3 protein: CASSGQVPYEQYF
CDR3 DNA: TGTGCCAGCAGCGGACAGGTCCCCTACGAGCAGTACTTC
D gene: TRBD1
J gene: TRBJ2-7
clone size: once
V gene: TRBV2

CDR3 protein: CASSGGQIYGYTF
CDR3 DNA: TGTGCCAGCAGCGGAGGACAGATCTATGGCTACACCTTC
D gene: -
J gene: TRBJ1-2
clone size: -
V gene: TRBV12-3/TRBV12-4

CDR3 protein: CASSPSTLANEQFF
CDR3 DNA: TGTGCCAGCTCACCAAGCACACTAGCAAATGAGCAGTTCTTC
D gene: -
J gene: TRBJ2-1
clone size: -
V gene: TRBV18

CDR3 protein: CASSVGGAGGRETQYF
CDR3 DNA: TGTGCCAGCAGCGTAGGGGGAGCGGGAGGGCGTGAGACCCAGTACTTC
D gene: TRBD2
J gene: TRBJ2-5
clone size: -
V gene: TRBV9

CDR3 protein: CASTLGAFSGNTIYF
CDR3 DNA: TGTGCCAGCACCTTGGGGGCCTTCTCTGGAAACACCATATATTTT
D gene: -
J gene: TRBJ1-3
clone size: -
V gene: TRBV2

CDR3 protein: CASSSGQSATEAFF
CDR3 DNA: TGTGCCAGCAGCTCGGGACAAAGCGCCACTGAAGCTTTCTTT
D gene: -
J gene: TRBJ1-1
clone size: -
V gene: TRBV5-8

CDR3 protein: CASRQQGAKLNTEAFF
CDR3 DNA: TGTGCCAGCAGACAACAGGGGGCGAAGCTGAACACTGAAGCTTTCTTT
D gene: TRBD1
J gene: TRBJ1-1
clone size: -
V gene: TRBV6-6

CDR3 protein: CAWSVSGARGYTF
CDR3 DNA: TGTGCCTGGAGTGTATCAGGGGCACGGGGCTACACCTTC
D gene: -
J gene: TRBJ1-2
clone size: -
V gene: TRBV30

CDR3 protein: CSVDRRGNEQFF
CDR3 DNA: TGCAGCGTTGACAGGAGAGGAAATGAGCAGTTCTTC
D gene: -
J gene: TRBJ2-1
clone size: -
V gene: TRBV29-1

CDR3 protein: CASSLPSGGETQYF
CDR3 DNA: TGTGCCAGCAGCCTTCCTAGCGGAGGGGAGACCCAGTACTTC
D gene: TRBD2
J gene: TRBJ2-5
clone size: -
V gene: TRBV3-1/TRBV3-2

CDR3 protein: CASRGGGDGETQYF
CDR3 DNA: TGCGCCAGCAGGGGTGGGGGCGACGGAGAGACCCAGTACTTC
D gene: -
J gene: TRBJ2-5
clone size: -
V gene: TRBV5-1

CDR3 protein: CASSFKGDLNSGNTIYF
CDR3 DNA: TGTGCCAGCAGCTTTAAGGGGGACCTGAACTCTGGAAACACCATATATTTT
D gene: -
J gene: TRBJ1-3
clone size: many
V gene: TRBV5-4

CDR3 protein: CASSPEWVNQPQHF
CDR3 DNA: TGTGCCAGCAGCCCAGAGTGGGTCAATCAGCCCCAGCATTTT
D gene: -
J gene: TRBJ1-5
clone size: -
V gene: TRBV2

CDR3 protein: CASRTGGGNQPQHF
CDR3 DNA: TGTGCCAGCAGGACAGGGGGAGGCAATCAGCCCCAGCATTTT
D gene: TRBD1
J gene: TRBJ1-5
clone size: -
V gene: TRBV28

CDR3 protein: CASIGGKHSYEQYF
CDR3 DNA: TGTGCCAGCATCGGGGGGAAGCACTCCTACGAGCAGTACTTC
D gene: TRBD2
J gene: TRBJ2-7
clone size: -
V gene: TRBV5-6